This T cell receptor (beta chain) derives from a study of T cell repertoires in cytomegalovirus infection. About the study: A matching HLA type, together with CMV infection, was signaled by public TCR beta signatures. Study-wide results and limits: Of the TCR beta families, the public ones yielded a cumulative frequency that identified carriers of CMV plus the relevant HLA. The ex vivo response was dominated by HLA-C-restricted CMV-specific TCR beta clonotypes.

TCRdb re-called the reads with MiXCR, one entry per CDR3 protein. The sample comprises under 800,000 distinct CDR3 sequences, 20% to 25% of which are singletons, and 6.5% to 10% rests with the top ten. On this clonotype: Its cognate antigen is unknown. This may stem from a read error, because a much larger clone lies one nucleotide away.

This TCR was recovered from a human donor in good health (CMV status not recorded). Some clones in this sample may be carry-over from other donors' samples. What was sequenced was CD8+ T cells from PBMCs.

CDR3 loop: CASSHTTAGGRELFF. The CDR3 DNA sequence: TGTGCCAGCAGCCATACTACAGCCGGAGGGAGAGAACTGTTTTTT. V and J are TRBV7-9 and TRBJ1-4; D call uncertain. The V end was cut by 5 bases, the J end by 12 bases, with 22 bases between. Per the germline V gene, CDR1 is SEHNR and CDR2 is FQNEAQ (reference sequence). CDR3 length: 15 residues.